The clone carrying this TCR beta chain appeared many times. Its cognate antigen is unknown. This entry comes from a study of T cell responses to AZD1222 COVID-19 vaccine. Broader study findings: Close to half of all spike-specific TCRs reportedly target regions of the variants that are unmutated. Sampled repertoires all dated from after the peak T cell response. Spike-specific TCR breadth and depth went up after people got two AZD1222 doses.

V was trimmed by 0 bases and J by 9 bases, leaving 9 bases between them. Germline CDR1 reads LGHNA; CDR2 reads YNFKEQ. The CDR3 extends over 14 amino acids. Only in-frame clones appear in the TCRdb table, and some are missing; sequencing was by immunoSEQ multiplex PCR. Of more than 65,000 clones listed, around 73% are singletons. Sequenced here: peripheral blood, sampled on day 0 of AZD1222 vaccination. The chain uses TRBV4-2 and TRBJ1-6, with D possibly TRBD1 on 5 matching bases. This clonotype was sampled from an adult in good health. CDR3 nucleotides: TGTGCCAGCAGCCAAGATAGGAGGGGTTCACCCCTCCACTTT. Encoded protein: CASSQDRRGSPLHF.